The entry that follows covers one T cell receptor beta chain sequence. Its target antigen remains unknown. Within one base of it there is no much larger clone, and no base qualities were kept. This sample was included in a study of cytomegalovirus exposure and HLA in healthy donors (dated by TCRdb to about 2017). Turning to the overall study: An earlier analysis of some 600 of the donors reported approximately 300 Gb of sequence data and 100 million to 120 million unique TCR beta sequences obtained from around 170 million T cells. Around 320 gigabases of sequencing data and approximately 85 million unique TCR sequences were included in an early release covering about 700 HLA-typed donors. Of the roughly 430 genotyped donors, 65% to 90% fell in the genetic ancestry cluster associated with self-reported Caucasian donors. The study aimed to test whether cataloging public T cell receptors could reveal signatures of past pathogen exposure. The T cell repertoires of 670 or so subjects were profiled by immunosequencing and related to cytomegalovirus serostatus. Along with the 666-subject first cohort, a separate validation cohort of about 110 different subjects was used. High-throughput TCR immunosequencing, statistical association of individual TCRs with disease status, and machine learning were combined to predict cytomegalovirus infection status. A later analysis re-analyzed previously published TCR beta repertoires from about 600 donors and added high-resolution HLA genotyping to study TCR occurrence patterns. Rather than drawing on any new phenotypic data, the later analysis identified candidate immune exposures from TCR beta sequences and the way those sequences occurred across donors. In an earlier analysis of roughly 600 of the donors, high-throughput TCR beta sequencing was used to judge whether each TCR beta V gene segment behaved as functional or pseudogenic. Donor age, sex, ethnicity and CMV serostatus were compiled together with the repertoire data. Genome-wide SNP genotypes for about 65% of the 666 donors were used in a later genetic analysis, which treated that subset as a discovery cohort. Every discovery cohort repertoire had been produced on one sequencing platform. HLA typing included class I and class II loci at four-digit resolution. The number of donors typed differed by locus, with roughly 620-630 for A, B, C, DRB1 and DQB1, about 500 for DQA1, 600 to 610 for DPA1, and approximately 470 for DPB1. A handful of DR-DQ haplotypes were handled as single units for association and clustering because linkage in the cohort was strong. On average, around 200,000 unique TCR beta nucleotide sequences were sequenced per donor among 300 to 500 genotyped donors of the cohort, with around 19% of those sequences being non-productive. What the authors observed across the whole study: A later analysis associated roughly 17,000 TCR beta sequences with specific HLA alleles at a false discovery rate of 0.05. The study listed 170 or so TCR beta chains as associated with cytomegalovirus. In a later analysis, the rate of TCR association differed among HLA loci, with DRB1 alleles having the most associated TCRs and HLA-C alleles having the fewest. Some IMGT-functional V segments, including TRBV6-2 and TRBV6-3, could not be told apart with the 87-base-pair reads, so those segments were excluded. Several of the top co-occurrence clusters appeared to be linked to parvovirus B19, influenza, CMV and Epstein-Barr virus, according to a later analysis. Compared with the roughly 670-donor mean, donors in an Asian-associated ancestry cluster had fewer N-insertions in productive TCRs, according to a later genetic analysis. A further reported finding was that TCR beta sequences accurately predicted the HLA-A and HLA-B alleles for most subjects in the first cohort. V-gene and J-gene trimming of TCR beta chains was associated with a missense DCLRE1C variant in a later genetic analysis, and the association was replicated in an independent cohort. Most TCR sequences were observed very rarely across donors, whereas some public TCRs were present in many individuals. Most CMV-associated TCR beta chains appeared to be HLA-restricted in a later analysis, and the HLA associations seemed to be driven largely by CMV exposure. Strong co-occurrence of HLA alleles, especially DR and DQ, made assigning TCR associations to individual alleles difficult. For the cohort, immune exposure information was limited to CMV serostatus. In both the original and validation cohorts, the classifier was reported to diagnose cytomegalovirus status with high specificity and sensitivity. A later analysis found that HLA-associated TCR beta chains were more clonally expanded and had lower generation probabilities than equally common non-associated chains. Because counts were too low, some 17 rarely observed V segments, including chromosome 9 orphons, were left out of the earlier analysis of 500 to 750 of the donors. It was suggested by the authors that the approach could potentially be generalized to other disease states and immunological phenotypes. The presence/absence analyses assumed that sequencing depth was roughly uniform across donors, and that assumption may not be true. Because some donors lacked HLA typing at each locus, the association tests relied only on the typed subset. An earlier analysis of roughly 570 of the donors showed that most TCR beta V segments appeared in productive rearrangements either about 87% or about 30% of the time, which broadly matched IMGT annotations. A cluster of highly shared sequence variants was judged likely to represent a technical artifact of the sequencing pipeline. Three of the identified cytomegalovirus-associated TCR beta chains were confirmed in vitro to be specific for cytomegalovirus antigens. Correlated functional status among segregating V segments might be attributable to linkage disequilibrium, but an unknown experimental factor could not be ruled out. This cohort had only TCR beta chains sequenced, and the lack of alpha or paired-chain data limited which features could be detected.

Clipping removes 5 bases from V and 1 base from J, with 4 as the unmatched junction base count. The CDR3 covers 15 residues, taking in both the cysteine and the phenylalanine. The retained sequence is limited to the CDR3, 45 bases, with the frame set at the first base. The germline V gene specifies MDHEN as CDR1 and SYDVKM as CDR2. The cohort comprised fewer than 700 healthy bone marrow donors. Cohort members were all nominally healthy when sampled, although unrecorded immune exposures were likely present. The donor was CMV seropositive and was included in the group of 250 to 300 seropositive cohort members. Every donor gave a peripheral blood sample, and the peripheral blood mononuclear cells from that sample were used for TCR beta sequencing. The Qiagen DNeasy Blood Extraction Kit was used to extract genomic DNA from the blood cell samples. Receptor libraries were prepared by the immunoSEQ multiplex PCR assay. The multiplex PCR relied on a mix of 60 forward primers for TCR Vbeta segments and 13 reverse primers for TCR Jbeta segments. The CDR3 region of rearranged TCR beta genes was amplified from genomic DNA with a multiplex PCR assay. On the Illumina HiSeq System, the amplified TCR beta libraries were sequenced as 87-base-pair reads. The study's processing was this. A later analysis counted approximately 84 million unique TCR beta chains across the 640 or so repertoires, and some 11 million of these chains were shared by at least two donors. Raw reads were error-corrected and collapsed into unique sequences with a nearest-neighbor algorithm that merged closely related sequences to remove PCR and sequencing errors. Alignment of CDR3 sequences to IMGT reference sequences was used to assign V, D and J gene segments. Each retained sequence needed at least a six-nucleotide match to both a V gene segment and a J gene segment. A rearrangement counted as productive if the CDR3 had no stop codons and remained in frame with V and J, and every other rearrangement counted as non-productive. CDR3 was defined by IMGT convention, running from the second conserved V-encoded cysteine to the conserved J-encoded phenylalanine. The earlier analysis of a few hundred of the donors excluded sequences that lacked an unambiguous match to a single V gene segment. An earlier analysis of 500 to 700 of the donors classified V segments as functional when productive rearrangements were above 56.7% and as segregating when the standard deviation between donors was above 5%. A statistical classification framework was built to diagnose cytomegalovirus status from the catalog of TCR beta chain sequences. V and J gene assignment, in a later analysis, came from comparing TCR nucleotide sequences with IMGT/GENE-DB human TR gene sequences. A later analysis assigned CDR3 sequences and most-parsimonious VDJ recombination scenarios with the TCRdist pipeline. In a later analysis, each TCR beta chain was defined by its CDR3 amino acid sequence together with its V-gene family, and reads lacking a unique V-gene family were excluded. A later analysis removed 592 highly shared, low-generation-probability nucleotide sequences to deal with suspected cross-contamination and a sequencing artifact. In a later analysis, a clonal expansion index for each public chain was calculated from normalized within-repertoire ranks of inferred template counts. Generation probabilities in a later analysis came from a VDJ recombination model fitted to out-of-frame rearrangements, and those results were checked against IGoR. A later analysis scored TCR-TCR, TCR-HLA and TCR-CMV co-occurrence with hypergeometric tests, applying a repertoire-size bias correction to TCR pairs. A later analysis estimated false discovery rates by permuting HLA or CMV assignments 20 times. In a later analysis, co-occurring TCRs were grouped with DBSCAN, and TCRdist sequence similarity was added when clustering was performed within HLA-allele-positive subsets. Repertoires with fewer than 30,000 or more than 120,000 public chains were left out of co-occurrence clustering, as were about 5 repertoires with anomalous nucleotide sharing. TCRdb mirrors the immuneACCESS table, restricted to in-frame sequences. Some clones are absent from its copies; in checked studies, under half trace to an unresolved V gene, and the reason for the others is unknown. The DNA gave D and trimming, while V, J and clone size come from that table. This sample gives under 110,000 clones in total; 65% to 80% of them show up just once. The ten largest clones take up around 5.8% of the sample.

The clonotype was recovered from a woman between 50 and 59 years old in good health and CMV-seropositive. This chain is built from TRBV28 and TRBJ1-4, with 7 bases aligning to TRBD1. Sequenced: PBMCs. The DNA sequence is TGTGCCAGCAGTGCGGGACAGAGAACTAATGAAAAACTGTTTTTT. This translates into CASSAGQRTNEKLFF.